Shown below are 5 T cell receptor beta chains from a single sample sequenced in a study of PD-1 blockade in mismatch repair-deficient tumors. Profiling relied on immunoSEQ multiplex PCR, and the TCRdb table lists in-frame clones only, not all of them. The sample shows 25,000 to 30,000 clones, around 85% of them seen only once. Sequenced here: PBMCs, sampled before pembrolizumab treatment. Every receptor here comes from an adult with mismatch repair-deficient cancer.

The CDR3 is CASSTFGTSVYEQYF. The CDR3 region has the DNA TGCGCCAGCAGCACGTTCGGGACTAGCGTTTACGAGCAGTACTTC. V usage is TRBV5-1 and J usage is TRBJ2-7; 10 bases line up with TRBD2. V lost 4 bases, J lost 4 bases, and 8 bases stayed unmatched. This CDR3 spans 15 amino acids. Germline assignment: CDR1 SGHRS and CDR2 YFSETQ.

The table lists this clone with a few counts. The CDR3 region has the DNA TGTGCCAGCAGCTTGGGGCAGGGGGGCAATGAGCAGTTCTTC. Translation gives CASSLGQGGNEQFF. The gene calls are TRBV7-3 and TRBJ2-1; possibly TRBD1 for D (7 bases). Germline lookup yields CDR1 SGHTA and CDR2 FQGTGA. Trimming took off 3 bases at V and 6 bases at J, with 12 bases between the two ends. CDR3 length equals 14 residues. Combining the CDR3 with reference TRBV7-3 and TRBJ2-1 gives the whole variable domain GAGVSQTPSNKVTEKGKYVELRCDPISGHTALYWYRQSLGQGPEFLIYFQGTGAADDSGLPNDRFFAVRPEGSVSTLKIQRTERGDSAVYLCASSLGQGGNEQFFGPGTRLTVL.

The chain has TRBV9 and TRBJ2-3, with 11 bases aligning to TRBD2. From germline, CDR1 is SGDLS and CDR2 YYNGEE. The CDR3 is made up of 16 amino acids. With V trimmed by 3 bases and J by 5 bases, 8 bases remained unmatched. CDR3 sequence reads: CASSAPLAGGVDTQYF. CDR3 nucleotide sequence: TGTGCCAGCAGCGCCCCTCTAGCGGGAGGTGTAGATACGCAGTATTTT.

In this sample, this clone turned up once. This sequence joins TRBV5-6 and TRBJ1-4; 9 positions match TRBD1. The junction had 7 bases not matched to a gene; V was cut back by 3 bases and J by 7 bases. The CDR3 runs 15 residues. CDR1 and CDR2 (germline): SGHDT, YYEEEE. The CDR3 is CASSSIQGAVEKLFF. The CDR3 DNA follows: TGTGCCAGCAGCTCAATACAGGGGGCAGTTGAAAAACTGTTTTTT. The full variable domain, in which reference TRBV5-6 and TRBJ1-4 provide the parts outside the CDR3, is DAGVTQSPTHLIKTRGQQVTLRCSPKSGHDTVSWYQQALGQGPQFIFQYYEEEERQRGNFPDRFSGHQFPNYSSELNVNALLLGDSALYLCASSSIQGAVEKLFFGSGTQLSVL.

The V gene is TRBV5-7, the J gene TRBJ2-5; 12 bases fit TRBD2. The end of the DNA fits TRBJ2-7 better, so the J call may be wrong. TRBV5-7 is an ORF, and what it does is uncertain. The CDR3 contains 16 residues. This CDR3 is CASSLIATSGSCEQYF. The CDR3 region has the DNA TGTGCCAGCAGCTTGATTGCGACTAGCGGGAGTTGCGAGCAGTACTTC.